Following are 23 T cell receptor beta chains from one sample sequenced in a study of radiotherapy plus CTLA-4 blockade in lung cancer. Measured with immunoSEQ multiplex PCR; TCRdb has only the in-frame clones, and not every one. This table has more than 75,000 clones, around 87% appearing once. The sample in question was peripheral blood, obtained from a patient treated with radiotherapy plus ipilimumab. The source is a human donor with non-small cell lung cancer who had stable disease on radiotherapy plus ipilimumab.

The chain uses TRBV5-1 and TRBJ2-7, with 10 nucleotides matching TRBD2. V lost 4 bases and J lost 7; bases outside the gene matches: 8. This CDR3 contains 14 residues. Germline V gene sequence: CDR1 SGHRS, CDR2 YFSETQ. As DNA, the CDR3 is TGCGCCAGCAGCGCTCCGGGACTAGCGACGGAGCAGTACTTC. Translating gives CASSAPGLATEQYF.

This sequence joins TRBV14 and TRBJ2-7; the match to TRBD2 covers 7 bases. This CDR3 contains 14 residues. The J segment lost 7 bases and the V segment lost 1 base, leaving 7 bases of the junction unmatched. Germline V gene data show CDR1 as SGHDN and CDR2 as FVKESK. Here the CDR3 DNA reads TGTGCCAGCAGCCAAGTTGGGAGGGTAGGGGAGCAGTACTTC. This gives the protein CASSQVGRVGEQYF.

This clone showed up just a few times. The V and J genes are TRBV9 and TRBJ2-5, with 9 bases lining up with TRBD1. CDR1 is SGDLS, CDR2 YYNGEE, per germline. The CDR3 covers 18 residues. The junction had 18 bases not matched to a gene; V was cut back by 4 bases and J by 5 bases. CDR3 coding DNA: TGTGCCAGCAGCTCGCCTTCGGGGGACAGGGAGGGTCAGGAGACCCAGTACTTC. This gives the protein CASSSPSGDREGQETQYF. The full variable domain, rest sourced from reference TRBV9 and TRBJ2-5, is DSGVTQTPKHLITATGQRVTLRCSPRSGDLSVYWYQQSLDQGLQFLIQYYNGEERAKGNILERFSAQQFPDLHSELNLSSLELGDSALYFCASSSPSGDREGQETQYFGPGTRLLVL.

V gene TRBV7-9 combines with J gene TRBJ1-6; tentatively, D is TRBD1 (6 bases). Germline values: CDR1 SEHNR, CDR2 FQNEAQ (reference sequence). Trimming took off 5 bases at V and 8 bases at J, with 16 bases between the two ends. CDR3 length: 15 residues. The CDR3 coding sequence is TGTGCCAGCAGCCCCAACCGGGACACCTATTCACCCCTCCACTTT. Translated: CASSPNRDTYSPLHF.

The chain carries TRBV6-4 and TRBJ1-5; no definite D call. Germline V gene data show CDR1 as MRHNA and CDR2 as SNTAGT. The CDR3 loop spans 18 amino acids. The V gene lost 0 bases and the J gene lost 5 bases, with 20 bases spanning the gap. The CDR3 coding sequence is TGTGCCAGCAGTGACTCGGCCGGGGTAAAGGCGGGTGATCAGCCCCAGCATTTT. Amino acid sequence: CASSDSAGVKAGDQPQHF.

The chain has TRBV10-1 and TRBJ1-1; D is possibly TRBD1 (6 bases). The CDR3 is 15 amino acids. CDR1 is WNHNN and CDR2 is SYGVQD in the germline V gene (reference sequence). V was pared by 4 bases and J by 1 base, with 13 bases between. CDR3 nucleotides: TGCGCCAGCAGTGCTACAGGGATAGGGAACACTGAAGCTTTCTTT. As protein: CASSATGIGNTEAFF.

The J gene is TRBJ2-6, the V gene TRBV6-1; 9 nucleotides match TRBD1. The V gene's germline CDR1 is MNHNS and CDR2 SASEGT. The CDR3 is made up of 15 amino acids. The J segment lost 2 bases and the V segment lost 6 bases, leaving 2 bases of the junction unmatched. This CDR3 is CASRDRGTGANVLTF. The CDR3 nucleotides are TGTGCCAGCAGGGACAGGGGAACTGGGGCCAACGTCCTGACTTTC.

CDR3 DNA sequence: TGTGCCAGCTCGGGCACCAGGGGGCTTTGGAGTGGCTACACCTTC. This translates into CASSGTRGLWSGYTF. V gene TRBV18 combines with J gene TRBJ1-2; TRBD1 aligns across 8 bases. This CDR3 has 15 amino acids. The germline V gene encodes CDR1 KGHSH and CDR2 LQKENI. The ends lost 6 bases at V and 7 bases at J; junction bases unmatched: 13. The full variable domain, in which reference TRBV18 and TRBJ1-2 provide the parts outside the CDR3, is NAGVMQNPRHLVRRRGQEARLRCSPMKGHSHVYWYRQLPEEGLKFMVYLQKENIIDESGMPKERFSAEFPKEGPSILRIQQVVRGDSAAYFCASSGTRGLWSGYTFGSGTRLTVV.

The chain joins TRBV18 to TRBJ2-2; the D gene is possibly TRBD2 (6 bases). V gave up 0 bases and J gave up 7 bases, with 9 bases separating them. The CDR3 loop spans 14 amino acids. Germline V CDR1 and CDR2: KGHSH, LQKENI. CDR3: CASSPPGLGGELFF. CDR3 sequence (DNA): TGTGCCAGCTCACCACCGGGACTGGGCGGGGAGCTGTTTTTT.

The chain is built from TRBV20-1 and TRBJ1-2; unclear D gene. Germline CDR1 reads DFQATT; CDR2 reads SNEGSKA (reference sequence). The CDR3 runs 11 residues. The V gene lost 6 bases and the J gene lost 0 bases, with 5 bases spanning the gap. The CDR3 here is CSAPANYGYTF. The CDR3 DNA follows: TGCAGTGCGCCGGCTAACTATGGCTACACCTTC.

The chain recombines TRBV10-3 with TRBJ2-6; 8 positions match TRBD1. V lost 4 bases, J lost 1 base, and 6 bases stayed unmatched. The germline V gene has CDR1 ENHRY and CDR2 SYGVKD. The CDR3 totals 17 residues. CDR3 amino acids: CAISARGRGSGANVLTF. The CDR3 coding sequence is TGTGCCATCAGTGCCAGGGGGCGAGGGTCTGGGGCCAACGTCCTGACTTTC.

The V call is TRBV7-2, the J call TRBJ2-3; D is uncertain. The CDR3 runs to 13 residues. Trimming cost V 3 bases and J 4 bases, with 8 bases left between them. Germline assignment: CDR1 SGHTA and CDR2 FQGNSA. CDR3 DNA sequence: TGTGCCAGCAGCTTCTCAGAGGCAGATACGCAGTATTTT. This translates into CASSFSEADTQYF. The variable domain in full, completed from reference TRBV7-2 and TRBJ2-3, reads GAGVSQSPSNKVTEKGKDVELRCDPISGHTALYWYRQSLGQGLEFLIYFQGNSAPDKSGLPSDRFSAERTGGSVSTLTIQRTQQEDSAVYLCASSFSEADTQYFGPGTRLTVL.

The rearrangement links TRBV13 to TRBJ2-3; TRBD1 aligns across 7 bases. V was clipped by 4 bases and J by 5 bases; unmatched bases: 12. CDR3 size: 16 residues. CDR1 is PRHDT, CDR2 FYEKMQ, per germline (reference sequence). The CDR3 sequence is CASSSRGQTALDTQYF. The CDR3, as DNA: TGTGCCAGCAGCTCCCGGGGACAGACGGCATTAGATACGCAGTATTTT.

This chain links TRBV11-3 with TRBJ2-2; perhaps TRBD2 as D (6 bases). The germline gives CDR1 SGHNT, CDR2 YENEEA. The CDR3 is 15 residues long. Trimming removed 3 bases from V and 1 base from J, with 9 bases in between. The CDR3 here is CASSFGGGNTGELFF. Written as DNA, the CDR3 is TGTGCCAGCAGCTTCGGGGGAGGGAACACCGGGGAGCTGTTTTTT.

The CDR3 DNA reads as TGTGCCAGTACCAAGGGGGTTGGCACTGAAGCTTTCTTT. It specifies CASTKGVGTEAFF. The genes are TRBV19 and TRBJ1-1; tentatively, D is TRBD1 (6 bases). Germline V lookup: CDR1 LNHDA, CDR2 SQIVND (reference sequence). The CDR3 runs to 13 residues. Trimming cost V 7 bases and J 4 bases, with 13 bases left between them.

The chain couples TRBV7-3 to TRBJ2-7; 13 bases line up with TRBD2. The CDR3 spans 18 residues. Germline loops: CDR1 SGHTA, CDR2 FQGTGA. J gave up 3 bases and V 3 bases, and 11 bases lay outside the gene matches. CDR3 DNA: TGTGCCAGCAGCTTGGCCCCCGGACTAGCGGGGGCAAACTACGAGCAGTACTTC. Amino acid sequence: CASSLAPGLAGANYEQYF. Looking up the rest from reference TRBV7-3 and TRBJ2-7 gives the full variable domain: GAGVSQTPSNKVTEKGKYVELRCDPISGHTALYWYRQSLGQGPEFLIYFQGTGAADDSGLPNDRFFAVRPEGSVSTLKIQRTERGDSAVYLCASSLAPGLAGANYEQYFGPGTRLTVT.

CDR3 coding DNA: TGTGCCAGCAGTCAACGGGAGGGCAGGAAACAGTACTTC. Residues: CASSQREGRKQYF. V and J are TRBV27 and TRBJ2-7, with 8 positions matching TRBD2. The J segment lost 10 bases and the V segment lost 5 bases, leaving 10 bases of the junction unmatched. The germline gives CDR1 MNHEY, CDR2 SMNVEV (reference sequence). CDR3 length: 13 residues.

The chain is built from TRBV5-1 and TRBJ1-5; 8 nucleotides match TRBD1. Losses at the gene ends were 7 bases for V and 2 bases for J; bases not matched to a gene: 8. The CDR3 length is 15 residues. Per germline, CDR1 SGHRS and CDR2 YFSETQ. CDR3 DNA: TGCGCCAGCGCCCCAGGGGGCGCTGGCAATCAGCCCCAGCATTTT. Amino acids: CASAPGGAGNQPQHF.

V usage is TRBV6-1 and J usage is TRBJ2-2; D remains ambiguous. Trimming took 0 bases from V and 3 from J, leaving 2 bases between them. This CDR3 comprises 13 residues. The germline V gene encodes CDR1 MNHNS and CDR2 SASEGT. The CDR3 protein is CASSEAYTGELFF. CDR3 DNA: TGTGCCAGCAGTGAAGCATACACCGGGGAGCTGTTTTTT.

The chain has TRBV2 and TRBJ2-1, with D uncertain. CDR1 SNHLY and CDR2 FYNNEI come from the germline V gene. The CDR3 totals 12 residues. V lost 2 bases and J lost 6, with 5 bases in between. The CDR3 DNA reads TGTGCCAGCAGTGAAATGTCCAATGAGCAGTTCTTC. Translating it yields CASSEMSNEQFF.

The chain links TRBV9 to TRBJ2-3; D unclear. The CDR3 contains 12 residues. In germline, CDR1 is SGDLS, CDR2 YYNGEE. V was cut by 4 bases and J by 5 bases, with 8 bases left in between. In DNA form, the CDR3 reads TGTGCCAGCAGCATTGCGGAAGATACGCAGTATTTT. Amino acid sequence: CASSIAEDTQYF.

This clone has a handful of counts. The V call is TRBV7-2, the J call TRBJ2-7; TRBD1 matches at 8 bases. Trimming removed 5 bases from V and 5 bases from J; junction bases left unmatched: 2. Per germline, CDR1 SGHTA and CDR2 FQGNSA. The CDR3 length is 12 residues. The CDR3 sequence is CASSRTGNEQYF. DNA for the CDR3: TGTGCCAGCAGCCGGACAGGGAACGAGCAGTACTTC.

The V call is TRBV6-8, the J call TRBJ1-5; TRBD1 might be the D (5 bases). The CDR3 runs 16 residues. V was pared by 0 bases and J by 5 bases, with 14 bases between. Germline V lookup: CDR1 MNHGY, CDR2 SAAAGT. The CDR3 is CASSYSKGRPYQPQHF. CDR3 DNA: TGTGCCAGCAGTTACTCGAAGGGACGGCCTTATCAGCCCCAGCATTTT.